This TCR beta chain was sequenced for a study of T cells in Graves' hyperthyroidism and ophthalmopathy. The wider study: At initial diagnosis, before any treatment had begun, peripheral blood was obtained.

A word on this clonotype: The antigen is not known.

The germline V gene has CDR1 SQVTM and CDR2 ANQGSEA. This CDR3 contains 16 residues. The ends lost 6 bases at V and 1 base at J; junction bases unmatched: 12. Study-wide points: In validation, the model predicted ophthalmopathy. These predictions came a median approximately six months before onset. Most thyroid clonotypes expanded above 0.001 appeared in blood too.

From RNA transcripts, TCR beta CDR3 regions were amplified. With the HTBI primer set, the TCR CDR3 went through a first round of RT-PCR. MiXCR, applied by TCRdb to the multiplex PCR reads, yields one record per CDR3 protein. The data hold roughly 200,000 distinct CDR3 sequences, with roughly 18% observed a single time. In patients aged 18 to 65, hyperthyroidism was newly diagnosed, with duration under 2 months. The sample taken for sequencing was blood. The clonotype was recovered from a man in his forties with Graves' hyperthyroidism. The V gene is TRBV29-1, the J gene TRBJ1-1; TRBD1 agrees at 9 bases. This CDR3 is CSVAQGAHLQNTEAFF. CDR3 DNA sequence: TGCAGCGTCGCACAGGGGGCCCACTTACAGAACACTGAAGCTTTCTTT.